This T cell receptor beta chain was sequenced for a study of blood T cell repertoires in COVID-19. For the study at large: Acute and convalescent COVID-19 specimens originated in the United States, Italy and Spain. T cells, B-cell-depleted T cells, or PBMCs provided the cDNA or gDNA that served as material.

In the original analysis: Amplification of reference gene primers provided the estimated nucleated cell counts. Generated by immunoSEQ multiplex PCR, the TCRdb table keeps only in-frame clones and is missing some. Clonal size and the V and J genes are those of that table, whereas D and trimming came from the DNA. The data show 90,000 to 120,000 clones, with 88% seen just once and more than 5.5% held by the top ten. The clonotype comes from a woman in her sixties or seventies with acute or convalescent COVID-19. The sample taken for sequencing was peripheral blood.

CDR3 coding DNA: TGTGCCAGCAGCCTAGGTAGCTCCTACAATGAGCAGTTCTTC. Protein sequence: CASSLGSSYNEQFF. This chain connects TRBV2 to TRBJ2-1; D is unresolved. This CDR3 region has 14 residues. V lost 6 bases, J lost 0 bases, and 9 bases lay in between. The V gene's germline CDR1 is SNHLY and CDR2 FYNNEI.